These 13 T cell receptor beta chains came from one sample sequenced in a study of T-cell memory formation after mild COVID-19. MiXCR, applied by TCRdb to the 5' RACE reads, yields one record per CDR3 protein. The repertoire has 470,000 or so distinct CDR3 sequences, approximately 18% of them found once; the top ten carry around 12%. Sequenced: PBMCs or a T cell subset sorted from them (not recorded which). These receptor sequences come from an adult woman who had mild COVID-19 (a few samples of this study predate the infection). Cell type and time point are not known.

Only a few counts were recorded for this clonotype. This chain connects TRBV12-3 or TRBV12-4 to TRBJ1-1; D call uncertain. Trimming took 3 bases from V and 3 from J, leaving 8 bases between them. CDR3 length: 13 amino acids. The CDR3 bases are TGTGCCAGCAGTTTCAGGACCCACACTGAAGCTTTCTTT. Translating gives CASSFRTHTEAFF.

The rearrangement joins TRBV29-1 to TRBJ2-5; D might be TRBD1 (5 bases). V was cut by 3 bases and J by 7 bases, with 15 bases left in between. The CDR3 extends over 13 amino acids. Germline CDR1 reads SQVTM; CDR2 reads ANQGSEA. The CDR3, as DNA: TGCAGCGTTGACAGGGATAGAAAAGGGACCCAGTACTTC. This codes for CSVDRDRKGTQYF. The whole variable domain, remainder taken from reference TRBV29-1 and TRBJ2-5, is SAVISQKPSRDICQRGTSLTIQCQVDSQVTMMFWYRQQPGQSLTLIATANQGSEATYESGFVIDKFPISRPNLTFSTLTVSNMSPEDSSIYLCSVDRDRKGTQYFGPGTRLLVL.

The V and J genes are TRBV7-9 and TRBJ2-2; TRBD1 matches 9 bases. The CDR3 extends over 15 amino acids. Germline lookup yields CDR1 SEHNR and CDR2 FQNEAQ (reference sequence). The V segment lost 6 bases and the J segment 3 bases; nucleotides outside the gene matches: 5. The chain's CDR3 is CASSPRDRDTGELFF. CDR3 sequence (DNA): TGTGCCAGCAGTCCCCGGGACAGGGACACCGGGGAGCTGTTTTTT.

This clonotype was seen more than once but under ten times. This rearrangement joins TRBV6-2 or TRBV6-3 to TRBJ1-1, with TRBD1 matching 9 bases. The CDR3 is 15 amino acids. V gave up 2 bases and J gave up 10 bases; unmatched junction bases: 11. In germline, CDR1 is MNHEY, CDR2 SVGEGT. This CDR3 is CASSYTGQGKYRAFF. CDR3 sequence (DNA): TGTGCCAGCAGTTACACTGGACAGGGGAAATATCGAGCTTTCTTT.

This clonotype has just a few counts. V is TRBV30 and J is TRBJ2-5; D ambiguous. This CDR3 contains 14 residues. Germline CDR1 reads GTSNPN; CDR2 reads SVGIG (reference sequence). The V end lost 0 bases, the J end lost 5 bases, and 13 bases lay between the germline ends. This CDR3 reads CAWSVGSLRETQYF. Here the CDR3 DNA reads TGTGCCTGGAGTGTAGGGTCCCTGAGGGAGACCCAGTACTTC.

The chain couples TRBV6-2 or TRBV6-3 to TRBJ2-3; 10 bases fit TRBD2. CDR3 length: 14 amino acids. Germline V gives CDR1 MNHEY, CDR2 SVGEGT. The V gene end was trimmed by 6 bases and the J gene end by 7 bases; junction bases not matched to a gene: 7. The CDR3 sequence is CASSPGTSVNTQYF. The DNA for the CDR3 is TGTGCCAGCAGCCCAGGGACTAGCGTAAATACGCAGTATTTT.

This clonotype was found a few times. The chain couples TRBV4-2 to TRBJ2-2; TRBD1 aligns across 8 bases. V was pared by 1 base and J by 2 bases, with 0 bases of the junction left unmatched. The germline V gene encodes CDR1 LGHNA and CDR2 YNFKEQ. The CDR3 runs 15 residues. In DNA form, the CDR3 reads TGTGCCAGCAGCCAAGCAGGGGGCAACACCGGGGAGCTGTTTTTT. This encodes CASSQAGGNTGELFF.

This clonotype has just a few counts. The CDR3 DNA follows: TGTGCCAGCAGCCGGACTAGCCGAGTCAGCGAGCAGTACTTC. Its translation is CASSRTSRVSEQYF. J is TRBJ2-7 and V is TRBV2; 8 bases fit TRBD2. In germline, CDR1 is SNHLY, CDR2 FYNNEI. The V segment lost 6 bases and the J segment 6 bases; nucleotides outside the gene matches: 10. The CDR3 is 14 amino acids.

This clonotype was counted at least ten times. The genes are TRBV12-3 or TRBV12-4 and TRBJ1-1; D uncertain. Trimming shortened V by 2 bases and J by 6 bases, and 10 bases separated the two germline ends. CDR3 size: 13 residues. CDR3 DNA: TGTGCCAGCAGTTTAATGCTCGGGTCTGAAGCTTTCTTT. As protein: CASSLMLGSEAFF.

In its sample, this clonotype was seen a few times. The V gene is TRBV5-4, the J gene TRBJ2-1, with D tentatively TRBD2 (5 bases). V was shortened by 2 bases and J by 10 bases, with 13 bases between the two germline ends. The germline CDR1 and CDR2 sequences are SGHNT and YYREEE (reference sequence). The CDR3 covers 13 residues. The CDR3: CASSLVDYEEQFF. CDR3 DNA: TGTGCCAGCAGCTTAGTCGACTATGAGGAGCAGTTCTTC.

This clonotype turned up a few times. The gene calls are TRBV7-3 and TRBJ2-2; either TRBD1 or TRBD2 may supply D (5 bases each). Germline V lookup: CDR1 SGHTA, CDR2 FQGTGA. CDR3 length: 16 residues. V lost 5 bases and J 1 base, leaving 14 bases between the germline ends. The CDR3 DNA is TGTGCCAGCAGCCCAGGGACGGGAATGAACACCGGGGAGCTGTTTTTT. The encoded protein is CASSPGTGMNTGELFF.

J is TRBJ1-3 and V is TRBV12-3 or TRBV12-4; a possible D gene is TRBD1 (5 bases). Trimming took 3 bases from V and 2 from J, leaving 17 bases between them. The CDR3 totals 17 residues. CDR3 loop: CASSLMSIRGTGNTIYF. As DNA, the CDR3 is TGTGCCAGCAGTTTGATGTCGATTAGGGGTACTGGAAACACCATATATTTT.

This chain uses TRBV7-9 with TRBJ2-1, with 9 bases lining up with TRBD2. Germline V CDR1 and CDR2: SEHNR, FQNEAQ (reference sequence). There are 16 residues in the CDR3. The V and J ends lost 5 bases and 8 bases, in that order; junction bases with no gene match: 13. CDR3 region: CASSARVAGVLYEQFF. In DNA form, the CDR3 reads TGTGCCAGCAGCGCTAGGGTAGCGGGAGTTTTATATGAGCAGTTCTTC.